This T cell receptor beta chain came from a study of blood T cell repertoires in COVID-19. Study-level information: The United States, Italy and Spain provided the acute and convalescent COVID-19 samples.

This CDR3 region has 15 residues. V was pared by 4 bases and J by 5 bases, with 18 bases between. Germline CDR1 is SGHRS and CDR2 is YFSETQ. In the original analysis: How many nucleated cells were present was estimated from reference gene primer amplification. Some clones are missing from TCRdb's copy, which holds only in-frame ones; the method was immunoSEQ multiplex PCR. The DNA gave D and trimming, while V, J and clone size come from that table. This table has 200,000 to 300,000 clones, 65% to 85% appearing once. The sequenced sample consisted of peripheral blood. The gene calls are TRBV5-1 and TRBJ2-5; TRBD2 might be the D (5 bases). The TCR sequence derives from a human donor in a cohort sampled during active COVID-19. The CDR3 DNA reads TGCGCCAGCAGCCCAAGGTTCGGGGTACGGGAGACCCAGTACTTC. Amino acid sequence: CASSPRFGVRETQYF.